The T cell receptor (beta chain) under discussion was sequenced for a study of blood T cell repertoires in COVID-19. At the level of the study: Collection of acute and convalescent COVID-19 samples took place in the United States, Italy and Spain. PBMCs, B-cell-depleted T cells, or T cells were the source of the cDNA or gDNA that made up the material.

The V gene's germline CDR1 is SGHDT and CDR2 YYEEEE. Losses at the gene ends were 2 bases for V and 13 bases for J; bases not matched to a gene: 7. The CDR3 is 14 residues long. Authors' processing steps: Estimated nucleated cell counts came from reference gene primer amplification. Sequencing used immunoSEQ multiplex PCR; TCRdb keeps in-frame clones, though not all of them. The DNA was the basis for D and trimming; V, J and clone size are from that table. The sample has roughly 230,000 clones; around 88% are singletons. The source of this sequence is a man aged 40-49 years with active or convalescent COVID-19. Specimen: peripheral blood. J is TRBJ1-6 and V is TRBV5-6, with 9 nucleotides matching TRBD1. CDR3 amino acids: CASSLPGTGNPLHF. The CDR3 nucleotides are TGTGCCAGCAGCTTACCCGGGACAGGGAACCCCCTCCACTTT. Drawing the rest from reference TRBV5-6 and TRBJ1-6, the complete variable domain is DAGVTQSPTHLIKTRGQQVTLRCSPKSGHDTVSWYQQALGQGPQFIFQYYEEEERQRGNFPDRFSGHQFPNYSSELNVNALLLGDSALYLCASSLPGTGNPLHFGNGTRLTVT.